This T cell receptor (beta chain) was obtained from a study of spatial heterogeneity in lung cancer. Germline V gives CDR1 SGHDN, CDR2 FVKESK. Trimming stripped 1 base from V and 5 bases from J, with 5 bases between. The CDR3 covers 13 residues. The sample's time point: sample taken at primary tumor resection. Patients with untreated early-stage non-small cell lung cancer, numbering 55 to 80, were the donors. Unique molecular identifiers tagged every individual TCR cDNA molecule. TCRdb re-derived calls from the 5' RACE reads in MiXCR, one entry per CDR3 protein. The table records 40,000 or so distinct CDR3 sequences, just over 3% of them present only once. This clonotype was detected ten times or more.

The material sequenced was normal lung tissue next to the tumor, taken at surgery. This chain connects TRBV14 to TRBJ2-2; D is undetermined. The clonotype originates from a male donor with early-stage non-small cell lung cancer. The CDR3 sequence: CASSQVRTGELFF. The CDR3 bases are TGTGCCAGCAGCCAAGTTAGAACCGGGGAGCTGTTTTTT.